A single TCR beta chain is shown here with its context. This specimen belongs to a study of blood T cell repertoires in COVID-19. Clones were sequenced by immunoSEQ multiplex PCR, and TCRdb holds only the in-frame ones, with some missing. The sample comprises around 100,000 clones, about 87% of which are singletons, and 11% rests with the top ten. Input material: peripheral blood. This TCR was recovered from a man older than 75 with acute or convalescent COVID-19.

CDR3 sequence: CATGGADTQYF. For the CDR3, the DNA is TGTGCCACCGGCGGGGCAGATACGCAGTATTTT. The rearrangement uses TRBV24-1 and TRBJ2-3, with a weak D call TRBD2 (6 bases). The V gene lost 9 bases and the J gene lost 4 bases, with 7 bases spanning the gap. Per germline, CDR1 KGHDR and CDR2 SFDVKD. This CDR3 comprises 11 residues.